These 17 T cell receptor beta chains came from one sample sequenced in a study of B cell selection in AIRE deficiency (dated by TCRdb to about 2019). The library was built by means of the immunoSEQ multiplex PCR assay. TCRdb re-hosts the immuneACCESS table, in-frame sequences only. Its copies lack some clones; in the studies checked, an unresolved V gene accounts for under half of them, and the cause for the rest is not known. Here the sample has about 21,000 clones; over 90% occur a single time. The ten largest clones capture 1.5% to 2.5% of the sample. Regulatory T cells were sorted as cells that were CD4+CD25hiCD127low/negative. The sample comprised Tregs sorted from PBMCs. These receptors came from a human donor with AIRE deficiency.

The V call is TRBV7-2, the J call TRBJ2-2; 10 nucleotides match TRBD2. CDR1 and CDR2 (germline): SGHTA, FQGNSA. V trimming: 1 base; J trimming: 6 bases; junction bases outside the gene matches: 11. The CDR3 totals 18 residues. CDR3 amino acids: CASSLGLAGAIISGELFF. DNA for the CDR3: TGTGCCAGCAGCTTAGGGCTAGCGGGAGCGATTATTTCCGGGGAGCTGTTTTTT.

The chain joins TRBV2 to TRBJ1-4; 7 bases agree with TRBD1. CDR3 length equals 16 residues. Trimming took 4 bases from V and 4 from J; bases not matched to a gene: 9. The V gene's germline CDR1 is SNHLY and CDR2 FYNNEI. Written as DNA, the CDR3 is TGTGCCAGCAGTGTGGGGAGGGGGCTGAGTAATGAAAAACTGTTTTTT. As protein: CASSVGRGLSNEKLFF.

V and J are TRBV5-1 and TRBJ2-1, with 7 bases that match TRBD2. Trimming at V came to 4 bases and at J to 4 bases, leaving 8 bases not matched to a gene. Germline CDR1 and CDR2: SGHRS and YFSETQ. There are 15 residues in the CDR3. The CDR3 nucleotides are TGCGCCAGCAGCCCCACCGGGACTAAATACAATGAGCAGTTCTTC. Protein product: CASSPTGTKYNEQFF. The whole variable domain, remainder taken from reference TRBV5-1 and TRBJ2-1, is KAGVTQTPRYLIKTRGQQVTLSCSPISGHRSVSWYQQTPGQGLQFLFEYFSETQRNKGNFPGRFSGRQFSNSRSEMNVSTLELGDSALYLCASSPTGTKYNEQFFGPGTRLTVL.

This clone is a singleton in its sample. This rearrangement joins TRBV19 to TRBJ2-5, with 8 bases matching TRBD1. V shed 5 bases, J shed 5 bases, and the junction held 4 bases outside the gene matches. Germline values: CDR1 LNHDA, CDR2 SQIVND (reference sequence). This CDR3 contains 13 residues. The CDR3 nucleotides read TGTGCCAGTAGTCGGACAGGGAAGGAGACCCAGTACTTC. This sequence encodes CASSRTGKETQYF.

The CDR3 nucleotides are TGTGCCAGCAGCCCATCGGCGGGGCAAGGCTATGGCTACACCTTC. Translated: CASSPSAGQGYGYTF. The J gene is TRBJ1-2, the V gene TRBV7-3, with TRBD1 as a possible D gene (5 bases). Trimming took off 5 bases at V and 4 bases at J, with 17 bases between the two ends. The CDR3 loop spans 15 amino acids. Germline V gene sequence: CDR1 SGHTA, CDR2 FQGTGA. The full variable domain, with the rest looked up from reference TRBV7-3 and TRBJ1-2, is GAGVSQTPSNKVTEKGKYVELRCDPISGHTALYWYRQSLGQGPEFLIYFQGTGAADDSGLPNDRFFAVRPEGSVSTLKIQRTERGDSAVYLCASSPSAGQGYGYTFGSGTRLTVV.

The rearrangement joins TRBV10-3 to TRBJ2-3, with D maybe TRBD1 (6 bases). Trimming left V 8 bases short and J 4 bases short, with 10 bases between. Germline CDR1 reads ENHRY; CDR2 reads SYGVKD. The length of the CDR3 is 12 residues. The CDR3 sequence: CAIQGTADTQYF. CDR3 in DNA: TGTGCCATCCAGGGGACGGCAGATACGCAGTATTTT.

The V gene is TRBV5-6, the J gene TRBJ1-6; D not resolved. V was clipped by 0 bases and J by 7 bases, with 8 bases between them. This CDR3 has 14 residues. CDR1 and CDR2 (germline): SGHDT, YYEEEE. The CDR3 loop is CASSLGTLNSPLHF. CDR3 nucleotides: TGTGCCAGCAGCTTGGGGACCCTGAATTCACCCCTCCACTTT.

This clone has only one observation. The CDR3 here is CASSFQQPLMRYTF. CDR3 DNA: TGTGCCAGCAGCTTTCAACAGCCCCTTATGCGCTACACCTTC. The V gene is TRBV7-9, the J gene TRBJ1-2; D remains unclear. The CDR3 runs 14 residues. The germline CDR1 and CDR2 sequences are SEHNR and FQNEAQ (reference sequence). V was pared by 3 bases and J by 9 bases, with 17 bases between.

The gene calls are TRBV28 and TRBJ2-7; 10 bases are a match to TRBD2. Looked up from germline, CDR1 is MDHEN and CDR2 is SYDVKM. This CDR3 has 16 residues. The J segment lost 6 bases and the V segment lost 6 bases, leaving 14 bases of the junction unmatched. In DNA, the CDR3 is TGTGCCAGCAGCGACACTCCGGGACTAGCGAGACTCGAGCAGTACTTC. It specifies CASSDTPGLARLEQYF.

The rearrangement joins TRBV7-2 to TRBJ2-3; D may be TRBD1 (6 bases). The CDR3 is 18 residues long. The germline CDR1 and CDR2 sequences are SGHTA and FQGNSA. V was cut by 5 bases and J by 0 bases, with 21 bases left in between. CDR3 sequence (DNA): TGTGCCAGCAGCCGTACAGGGCTGATTCGCCCTAGCACAGATACGCAGTATTTT. This codes for CASSRTGLIRPSTDTQYF. Drawing the rest from reference TRBV7-2 and TRBJ2-3, the complete variable domain is GAGVSQSPSNKVTEKGKDVELRCDPISGHTALYWYRQSLGQGLEFLIYFQGNSAPDKSGLPSDRFSAERTGGSVSTLTIQRTQQEDSAVYLCASSRTGLIRPSTDTQYFGPGTRLTVL.

CDR3 residues: CASSQVGIQITGELFF. DNA of the CDR3: TGTGCCAGCAGCCAAGTGGGTATCCAAATCACCGGGGAGCTGTTTTTT. V and J are TRBV4-2 and TRBJ2-2; D is ambiguous. V lost 1 base, J lost 4 bases, and 13 bases lay in between. The CDR3 has 16 residues. Germline-derived CDR1 and CDR2 are LGHNA and YNFKEQ.

The gene calls are TRBV5-4 and TRBJ2-7; D not certain. Trimming left V 4 bases short and J 1 base short, with 3 bases between. Per the germline V gene, CDR1 is SGHNT and CDR2 is YYREEE (reference sequence). The CDR3 spans 11 residues. The CDR3 loop is CASSRSYEQYF. The DNA for the CDR3 is TGTGCCAGCAGCCGGTCCTACGAGCAGTACTTC.

The chain recombines TRBV29-1 with TRBJ1-1; TRBD1 aligns across 7 bases. The CDR3 runs 16 residues. After removal of 6 bases from V and 0 bases from J, the junction contained 13 bases not matched to a gene. Germline values: CDR1 SQVTM, CDR2 ANQGSEA. The CDR3 here is CSVENRGQIMNTEAFF. The CDR3 bases are TGCAGCGTCGAAAACAGGGGACAAATCATGAACACTGAAGCTTTCTTT. Complete variable domain (other parts from reference TRBV29-1 and TRBJ1-1): SAVISQKPSRDICQRGTSLTIQCQVDSQVTMMFWYRQQPGQSLTLIATANQGSEATYESGFVIDKFPISRPNLTFSTLTVSNMSPEDSSIYLCSVENRGQIMNTEAFFGQGTRLTVV.

The J gene is TRBJ2-3, the V gene TRBV5-4; D might be TRBD2 (6 bases). V lost 6 bases, J lost 0 bases, and 8 bases lay in between. Germline V gene lookup returns CDR1 SGHNT and CDR2 YYREEE (reference sequence). The CDR3 length is 13 residues. The CDR3 nucleotides read TGTGCCAGCAAGGCGGGAAGCACAGATACGCAGTATTTT. Its protein product is CASKAGSTDTQYF.

The CDR3 loop is CASSYSTGTVLTGELFF. CDR3 in DNA: TGTGCCAGCAGCTATTCCACCGGGACGGTACTCACCGGGGAGCTGTTTTTT. The chain couples TRBV7-9 to TRBJ2-2; D may correspond to TRBD1 or TRBD2 (5 bases each). CDR3 size: 17 residues. The germline V gene encodes CDR1 SEHNR and CDR2 FQNEAQ (reference sequence). The germline V and J ends were trimmed by 4 bases and 4 bases, with 19 bases remaining between them.

In this sample, this clone turned up once. This chain uses TRBV27 with TRBJ1-1, with D hard to call. This CDR3 has 13 residues. V lost 2 bases, J lost 4 bases, and 8 bases lay in between. Germline V gives CDR1 MNHEY, CDR2 SMNVEV (reference sequence). CDR3 amino acids: CASSLIGATEAFF. Here the CDR3 DNA reads TGTGCCAGCAGTTTAATAGGAGCCACTGAAGCTTTCTTT.

This sequence joins TRBV6-9 and TRBJ2-7; D tentatively fits TRBD1 or TRBD2 (5 bases each). Trimming cost V 7 bases and J 4 bases, with 20 bases left between them. In germline, CDR1 is MNHGY, CDR2 SVAAGI. The CDR3 totals 15 residues. CDR3 DNA sequence: TGTGCCAGCACCGTAAAAACCGGGACGGAATACGAGCAGTACTTC. This encodes CASTVKTGTEYEQYF.